What follows are 3 T cell receptor beta chains derived from one specimen sequenced in a study of identical twins. Each CDR3 protein is one row after TCRdb ran MiXCR on the 5' RACE reads. The sample shows 1.5 million to 2 million distinct CDR3 sequences, roughly a third of them seen only once. Sequencing was done on a sample of cord blood. These receptors were collected from a newborn girl in good health.

This clonotype was seen only a few times. The V gene is TRBV4-2, the J gene TRBJ2-5, with D unresolved. Germline values: CDR1 LGHNA, CDR2 YNFKEQ. The CDR3 is made up of 15 amino acids. Trimming cost V 1 base and J 0 bases, with 9 bases left between them. The CDR3 protein is CASSQVPQYQETQYF. The CDR3 DNA sequence: TGTGCCAGCAGCCAAGTTCCCCAGTACCAAGAGACCCAGTACTTC.

The genes are TRBV2 and TRBJ2-7; the match to TRBD2 covers 9 bases. Trimming removed 1 base from V and 3 bases from J; junction bases left unmatched: 4. CDR3 length: 15 residues. Germline CDR1 reads SNHLY; CDR2 reads FYNNEI. CDR3 nucleotides: TGTGCCAGCAGTGAAGTGGGACTAGCCATCTACGAGCAGTACTTC. It encodes CASSEVGLAIYEQYF.

A few counts support this clonotype. The V call is TRBV6-6, the J call TRBJ2-3; D call uncertain. V lost 6 bases and J 5 bases, leaving 12 bases between the germline ends. The CDR3 extends over 13 amino acids. The germline V gene encodes CDR1 MNHNY and CDR2 SVGAGI (reference sequence). The CDR3 sequence is CASSLMSIDTQYF. In nucleotides, the CDR3 is TGTGCCAGCAGCTTAATGAGTATAGATACGCAGTATTTT.